These 20 T cell receptor beta chains originate from one sample sequenced in a study of monozygotic twins with inflammatory bowel disease (dated by TCRdb to the late 2010s). Library creation used 5' RACE. This sample was sequenced with an Illumina HiSeq 2500. TCRdb reprocessed the sequencing reads and holds a single record per CDR3 protein sequence, with no DNA. The table for this sample lists under 350,000 distinct CDR3 sequences. 5.6% of the sample rests with the top ten. Sequenced: blood. These receptors were taken from a human donor with ulcerative colitis or Crohn's disease, or a healthy co-twin of an affected twin (not recorded which).

This sequence joins TRBV20-1 and TRBJ1-1. CDR1 and CDR2 (germline): DFQATT, SNEGSKA (reference sequence). The CDR3 consists of 12 residues. The CDR3 loop is CSAPQWDTEAFF.

The rearrangement links TRBV12-3 or TRBV12-4 to TRBJ1-2; as DNA is missing, the TRBD1 call by TCRdb cannot be tested. CDR3 length: 14 residues. This CDR3 reads CASTVSGTGHGYTF.

V gene TRBV29-1 combines with J gene TRBJ1-1; as DNA is missing, the TRBD1 call by TCRdb cannot be tested. The V gene's germline CDR1 is SQVTM and CDR2 ANQGSEA. The CDR3 is 12 residues long. CDR3: CRGVGANTEAFF.

The V call is TRBV28, the J call TRBJ1-6; TCRdb outputs TRBD1, but without DNA this stays unchecked. The CDR3 has 11 amino acids. Per germline, CDR1 MDHEN and CDR2 SYDVKM. The chain's CDR3 is CASRGQGGFHF. The full variable domain, with the rest looked up from reference TRBV28 and TRBJ1-6, is DVKVTQSSRYLVKRTGEKVFLECVQDMDHENMFWYRQDPGLGLRLIYFSYDVKMKEKGDIPEGYSVSREKKERFSLILESASTNQTSMYLCASRGQGGFHFGNGTRLTVT.

V and J are TRBV29-1 and TRBJ2-5; the TRBD1 assignment by TCRdb is unverifiable without DNA. The CDR3 covers 16 residues. CDR1 is SQVTM, CDR2 ANQGSEA, per germline. This CDR3 is CSGWGTGRLTQETQYF. The whole variable domain, filled in from reference TRBV29-1 and TRBJ2-5, reads SAVISQKPSRDICQRGTSLTIQCQVDSQVTMMFWYRQQPGQSLTLIATANQGSEATYESGFVIDKFPISRPNLTFSTLTVSNMSPEDSSIYLCSGWGTGRLTQETQYFGPGTRLLVL.

The J gene is TRBJ1-2, the V gene TRBV12-3 or TRBV12-4; the D call of TRBD1 rests on TCRdb alone, since no DNA is present to check it. The CDR3 runs 11 residues. The CDR3 loop is CASSDRGGYTF.

The chain has TRBV19 and TRBJ2-3; TCRdb proposes TRBD2, but this gene call is untestable without DNA. This CDR3 is 14 amino acids long. The germline CDR1 and CDR2 sequences are LNHDA and SQIVND (reference sequence). The CDR3: CASNPTGTSGALDF.

This chain uses TRBV5-4 with TRBJ2-3; absent DNA, TCRdb's TRBD2 call cannot be checked. Germline V gene lookup returns CDR1 SGHNT and CDR2 YYREEE (reference sequence). This CDR3 is 19 amino acids long. The CDR3 loop reads CASSYGTSGSKGSGDTQYF. The full variable domain, with the rest looked up from reference TRBV5-4 and TRBJ2-3, is ETGVTQSPTHLIKTRGQQVTLRCSSQSGHNTVSWYQQALGQGPQFIFQYYREEENGRGNFPPRFSGLQFPNYSSELNVNALELDDSALYLCASSYGTSGSKGSGDTQYFGPGTRLTVL.

The chain couples TRBV13 to TRBJ2-1; TCRdb proposes TRBD1, but this gene call is untestable without DNA. This CDR3 is 12 amino acids long. Looked up from germline, CDR1 is PRHDT and CDR2 is FYEKMQ (reference sequence). The chain's CDR3 is CASAGLDNEQFF.

The chain employs TRBV25-1 and TRBJ1-4. Per germline, CDR1 MGHDK and CDR2 SYGVNS. CDR3 length: 11 amino acids. Here the CDR3 reads CAMGINEKLFF.

The gene calls are TRBV7-9 and TRBJ2-1; TCRdb calls TRBD2, which cannot be checked without DNA. This CDR3 contains 16 residues. CDR1 and CDR2 from the germline V gene are SEHNR and FQNEAQ (reference sequence). The CDR3 sequence is CASSSLWSGSLNEQFF.

This sequence joins TRBV6-1 and TRBJ2-7; the TRBD1 assignment by TCRdb is unverifiable without DNA. This CDR3 is built from 15 residues. In germline, CDR1 is MNHNS, CDR2 SASEGT. CDR3 region: CASSRSGHGVYEQYF.

V gene TRBV5-1 combines with J gene TRBJ2-5; TCRdb's assignment of TRBD1 cannot be checked, as there is no DNA. Germline values: CDR1 SGHRS, CDR2 YFSETQ. This CDR3 contains 14 residues. CDR3: CASSSQGAPETQYF. Looking up the rest from reference TRBV5-1 and TRBJ2-5 gives the full variable domain: KAGVTQTPRYLIKTRGQQVTLSCSPISGHRSVSWYQQTPGQGLQFLFEYFSETQRNKGNFPGRFSGRQFSNSRSEMNVSTLELGDSALYLCASSSQGAPETQYFGPGTRLLVL.

The gene calls are TRBV7-2 and TRBJ1-3; TCRdb outputs TRBD1, but without DNA this stays unchecked. CDR1 is SGHTA and CDR2 is FQGNSA in the germline V gene. This CDR3 is 16 amino acids long. The CDR3 loop is CASTTGHIVSGNTIYF.

The genes are TRBV7-2 and TRBJ1-1. Germline CDR1 reads SGHTA; CDR2 reads FQGNSA. This CDR3 spans 14 amino acids. The CDR3 spells CASSARLRNTEAFF. The full variable domain, completed using reference TRBV7-2 and TRBJ1-1, is GAGVSQSPSNKVTEKGKDVELRCDPISGHTALYWYRQSLGQGLEFLIYFQGNSAPDKSGLPSDRFSAERTGGSVSTLTIQRTQQEDSAVYLCASSARLRNTEAFFGQGTRLTVV.

This sequence joins TRBV2 and TRBJ2-4; the TRBD1 assignment by TCRdb is unverifiable without DNA. In germline, CDR1 is SNHLY, CDR2 FYNNEI. The CDR3 runs 14 residues. This chain's CDR3 is CASTGSSGAPIQYF.

The chain carries TRBV2 and TRBJ2-3; as DNA is missing, the TRBD1 call by TCRdb cannot be tested. The CDR3 runs to 14 residues. Germline V gene sequence: CDR1 SNHLY, CDR2 FYNNEI. The CDR3 loop is CASRETGVSDTQYF.

The chain joins TRBV5-1 to TRBJ1-6; TCRdb's D gene call, TRBD1, goes unchecked for lack of DNA. Germline V gene sequence: CDR1 SGHRS, CDR2 YFSETQ. The CDR3 is 18 amino acids. The CDR3 region is CASSLEGAGGPNNSPLHF.

The rearrangement links TRBV20-1 to TRBJ2-7; TCRdb calls TRBD1, which cannot be checked without DNA. The CDR3 contains 12 residues. Germline V lookup: CDR1 DFQATT, CDR2 SNEGSKA (reference sequence). Here the CDR3 reads CSAPGPAYEQYF.

The V call is TRBV12-3 or TRBV12-4, the J call TRBJ1-1. CDR3 size: 14 residues. The CDR3 loop is CASSLWQTNTEAFF.